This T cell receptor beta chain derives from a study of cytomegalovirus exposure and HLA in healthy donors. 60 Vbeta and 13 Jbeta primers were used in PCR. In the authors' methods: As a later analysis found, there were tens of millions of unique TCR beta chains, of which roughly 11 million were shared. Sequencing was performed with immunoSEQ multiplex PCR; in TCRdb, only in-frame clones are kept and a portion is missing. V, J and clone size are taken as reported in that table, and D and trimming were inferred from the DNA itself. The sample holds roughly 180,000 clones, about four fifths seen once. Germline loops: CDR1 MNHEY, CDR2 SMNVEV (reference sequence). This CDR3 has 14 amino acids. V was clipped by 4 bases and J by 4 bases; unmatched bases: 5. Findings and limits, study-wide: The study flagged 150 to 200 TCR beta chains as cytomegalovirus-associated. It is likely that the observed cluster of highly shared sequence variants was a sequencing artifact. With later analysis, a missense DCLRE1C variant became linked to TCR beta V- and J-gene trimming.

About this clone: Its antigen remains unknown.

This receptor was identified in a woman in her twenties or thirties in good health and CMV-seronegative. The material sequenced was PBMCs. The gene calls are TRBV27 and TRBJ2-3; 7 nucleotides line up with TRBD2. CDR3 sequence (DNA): TGTGCCAGCAGTTATATCGCGGGGGCAGATACGCAGTATTTT. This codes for CASSYIAGADTQYF.